The 16 T cell receptor beta chains reported below all come from one sample, sequenced in a study of beta chain features in type 1 diabetes. These receptors' antigens are unknown. Whole-study findings and limits: Researchers report that Type 1 diabetes patients had moderately but significantly shorter TCRB CDR3s across all four CD4+ subsets.

Expressed TCRB transcripts were sequenced, since all the RNA that had been isolated was reverse transcribed. Repertoires were generated with immunoSEQ multiplex PCR, while TCRdb's copy carries only in-frame clones and drops some. The sample gives some 150,000 clones, more than 10% of which show up once; under 1.5% is in the top ten. Sequenced input: central memory CD4+ T cells from blood. Receptors originate from a man between 18 and 29 years old with type 1 diabetes.

The CDR3 here is CASGLVSGAWETQYF. The CDR3 bases are TGTGCTAGTGGTTTGGTATCGGGGGCGTGGGAGACCCAGTACTTC. The rearrangement uses TRBV12-5 and TRBJ2-5; tentatively, D is TRBD1 or TRBD2 (6 bases each). There are 15 residues in the CDR3. Trimming removed 0 bases at V and 5 bases at J, with 13 bases between. From germline, CDR1 is LGHNT and CDR2 FRNRAP.

This chain uses TRBV7-3 with TRBJ1-2; TRBD1 is a possible D gene (6 bases). Germline V lookup: CDR1 SGHTA, CDR2 FQGTGA. Trimming cost V 4 bases and J 7 bases, with 13 bases left between them. The CDR3 runs 13 residues. CDR3 amino acids: CASSSDRNSGYTF. As DNA, the CDR3 is TGTGCCAGCAGCTCCGACAGGAATAGTGGCTACACCTTC.

This chain connects TRBV29-1 to TRBJ2-3; TRBD1 is a possible D gene (8 bases). Germline V gene sequence: CDR1 SQVTM, CDR2 ANQGSEA. V dropped 3 bases and J dropped 0 bases, with 22 bases sitting between them. This CDR3 comprises 18 residues. The CDR3 loop is CSVDGQGGLLGSTDTQYF. CDR3 nucleotide sequence: TGCAGCGTTGACGGACAGGGAGGGTTACTAGGTAGCACAGATACGCAGTATTTT.

This clone was seen at least ten times. The rearrangement joins TRBV5-1 to TRBJ2-3; 10 bases map to TRBD2. The CDR3 runs to 15 residues. CDR1 and CDR2 (germline): SGHRS, YFSETQ. Trimming at V came to 2 bases and at J to 2 bases, leaving 2 bases not matched to a gene. The CDR3 reads CASSFLAGATDTQYF. The CDR3 bases are TGCGCCAGCAGCTTTCTAGCGGGGGCCACAGATACGCAGTATTTT.

The chain carries TRBV28 and TRBJ2-3; 9 nucleotides agree with TRBD1. The CDR3 has 15 residues. Per the germline V gene, CDR1 is MDHEN and CDR2 is SYDVKM. V was pared by 2 bases and J by 8 bases, with 8 bases of the junction left unmatched. Here the CDR3 DNA reads TGTGCCAGCAGTTTAGGGGACAGGGAAGGGGGTACGCAGTATTTT. This sequence encodes CASSLGDREGGTQYF.

This chain connects TRBV5-1 to TRBJ2-1; D not certain. Looked up from germline, CDR1 is SGHRS and CDR2 is YFSETQ. The CDR3 has 12 amino acids. V shed 4 bases and J shed 4 bases, with 6 bases lying between them. CDR3 loop: CASSPDYNEQFF. In nucleotides, the CDR3 is TGCGCCAGCAGCCCGGATTACAATGAGCAGTTCTTC.

This clone was recorded many times. V and J are TRBV18 and TRBJ2-3; no definite D call. Germline CDR1 reads KGHSH; CDR2 reads LQKENI. The CDR3 length is 11 residues. V was clipped by 4 bases and J by 6 bases, with 5 bases between them. The CDR3, as DNA: TGTGCCAGCTCACGCGCCGATACGCAGTATTTT. Translation: CASSRADTQYF. The full variable domain, completed using reference TRBV18 and TRBJ2-3, is NAGVMQNPRHLVRRRGQEARLRCSPMKGHSHVYWYRQLPEEGLKFMVYLQKENIIDESGMPKERFSAEFPKEGPSILRIQQVVRGDSAAYFCASSRADTQYFGPGTRLTVL.

The chain has TRBV6-6 and TRBJ2-3; TRBD1 or TRBD2 may be the D gene (5 bases each). Germline CDR1 reads MNHNY; CDR2 reads SVGAGI (reference sequence). This CDR3 is built from 15 residues. Trimming stripped 7 bases from V and 2 bases from J, with 16 bases between. The CDR3, as DNA: TGTGCCAGCACCGGGGCCCACGTAGACACAGATACGCAGTATTTT. As protein: CASTGAHVDTDTQYF.

At least ten counts were recorded for this clone. Other DNA sequences in the same sample also yield this CDR3. The genes are TRBV10-3 and TRBJ2-6; tentatively, D is TRBD2 (6 bases). CDR3 length: 16 amino acids. V was clipped by 11 bases and J by 0 bases, with 17 bases between them. Germline CDR1 ENHRY, CDR2 SYGVKD. This CDR3 is CAVPGLPRSGANVLTF. CDR3 DNA: TGTGCCGTTCCGGGACTTCCCCGCTCTGGGGCCAACGTCCTGACTTTC.

The V and J genes are TRBV11-2 and TRBJ2-3, with no clear D. Germline CDR1 reads SGHAT; CDR2 reads FQNNGV. CDR3 length: 14 residues. V dropped 4 bases and J dropped 3 bases, with 11 bases sitting between them. CDR3 nucleotides: TGTGCCAGCAGCTCTCGGACGACGACAGATACGCAGTATTTT. It specifies CASSSRTTTDTQYF.

The chain links TRBV29-1 to TRBJ1-1; a weak D match, TRBD1 (6 bases). The germline V and J ends were trimmed by 7 bases and 2 bases, with 14 bases remaining between them. Germline V gene sequence: CDR1 SQVTM, CDR2 ANQGSEA. The CDR3 extends over 13 amino acids. The CDR3 DNA sequence: TGCAGCGGGGAAGGACAGTTAAACACTGAAGCTTTCTTT. This encodes CSGEGQLNTEAFF.

The J gene is TRBJ2-7, the V gene TRBV30; maybe TRBD2 (5 bases). V was pared by 5 bases and J by 3 bases, with 8 bases between. The germline V gene has CDR1 GTSNPN and CDR2 SVGIG (reference sequence). This CDR3 contains 11 residues. CDR3 sequence reads: CAWGRGYEQYF. Here the CDR3 DNA reads TGTGCCTGGGGGAGAGGCTACGAGCAGTACTTC.

The chain links TRBV6-5 to TRBJ2-2, with a possible D match to TRBD2 (5 bases). The germline CDR1 and CDR2 sequences are MNHEY and SVGAGI. This CDR3 contains 14 residues. V was cut by 5 bases and J by 6 bases, with 13 bases left in between. CDR3 in DNA: TGTGCCAGCAGTCACCGGTTGGGAGCCGGGGAGCTGTTTTTT. As protein: CASSHRLGAGELFF.

V usage is TRBV7-2 and J usage is TRBJ2-7; D uncertain. V was shortened by 1 base and J by 6 bases, with 13 bases between the two germline ends. The CDR3 is 14 residues long. From germline, CDR1 is SGHTA and CDR2 FQGNSA. The DNA of the CDR3 is TGTGCCAGCAGCTTAGGACCTGCCCCTCTCGAGCAGTACTTC. As protein: CASSLGPAPLEQYF.

This clone appeared a few times. This chain joins TRBV28 and TRBJ1-3, with unresolved D. From germline, CDR1 is MDHEN and CDR2 SYDVKM. Trimming left V 5 bases short and J 0 bases short, with 5 bases between. There are 13 residues in the CDR3. CDR3 DNA: TGTGCCAGCAGTCCGGGCTCTGGAAACACCATATATTTT. Translating gives CASSPGSGNTIYF.

This clone was seen only once. The same CDR3 also results from other DNA sequences found in this sample. V and J are TRBV2 and TRBJ2-5, with D unresolved. CDR1 and CDR2 from the germline V gene are SNHLY and FYNNEI. This CDR3 contains 13 residues. The V end was cut by 6 bases, the J end by 1 base, with 9 bases between. Here the CDR3 reads CASRGQPQETQYF. CDR3 DNA sequence: TGTGCCAGCAGGGGCCAGCCCCAAGAGACCCAGTACTTC.